The 22 T cell receptor beta chains in this list originate from one sample, sequenced in a study of T cell responses to AZD1222 COVID-19 vaccine. The assay was immunoSEQ multiplex PCR, and TCRdb's table has in-frame clones only and misses some. This table has approximately 130,000 clones, 90% appearing once. The material sequenced was peripheral blood, taken on day 0 of AZD1222 vaccination. These receptors originate from an adult in good health.

The chain couples TRBV19 to TRBJ2-1, with D uncertain. This CDR3 has 17 residues. Looked up from germline, CDR1 is LNHDA and CDR2 is SQIVND (reference sequence). The V gene lost 3 bases and the J gene lost 0 bases, with 15 bases spanning the gap. CDR3 in DNA: TGTGCCAGTAGTATTCAAGGCGGTCCTAGCTCCTACAATGAGCAGTTCTTC. Translating it yields CASSIQGGPSSYNEQFF.

V is TRBV18 and J is TRBJ1-1, with D hard to call. V gave up 6 bases and J gave up 1 base, with 9 bases separating them. Germline assignment: CDR1 KGHSH and CDR2 LQKENI. This CDR3 is built from 13 residues. CDR3 DNA: TGTGCCAGCTCCCCAATAGGGAACACTGAAGCTTTCTTT. It codes for CASSPIGNTEAFF.

The DNA of the CDR3 is TGCGCCAGCAGCCAAGGGACACGGAAGGAGAACACTGAAGCTTTCTTT. This sequence encodes CASSQGTRKENTEAFF. This rearrangement joins TRBV4-1 to TRBJ1-1; weak D call: TRBD1 (5 bases). The V gene's germline CDR1 is MGHRA and CDR2 YSYEKL. V lost 1 base and J 1 base, leaving 13 bases between the germline ends. The CDR3 totals 16 residues.

The chain carries TRBV12-5 and TRBJ1-1; tentative D call: TRBD1 (5 bases). Trimming took off 7 bases at V and 5 bases at J, with 17 bases between the two ends. Germline V gene data show CDR1 as LGHNT and CDR2 as FRNRAP. The CDR3 is made up of 14 amino acids. CDR3: CASAPRGGGTEAFF. The CDR3 DNA sequence: TGTGCTAGTGCCCCGCGGGGGGGAGGAACTGAAGCTTTCTTT.

A word on this clone: Other DNA sequences from this sample encode an identical CDR3 as well. The chain links TRBV7-2 to TRBJ2-2; D might be TRBD1 (6 bases). CDR3 length: 15 amino acids. V was shortened by 3 bases and J by 1 base, with 9 bases between the two germline ends. From germline, CDR1 is SGHTA and CDR2 FQGNSA. CDR3 sequence: CASSLIRGNTGELFF. CDR3 DNA sequence: TGTGCCAGCAGCTTGATCAGGGGGAACACCGGGGAGCTGTTTTTT.

The chain links TRBV20-1 to TRBJ2-3; 7 bases align to TRBD2. The J segment lost 1 base and the V segment lost 3 bases, leaving 7 bases of the junction unmatched. This CDR3 is built from 15 residues. Germline V CDR1 and CDR2: DFQATT, SNEGSKA (reference sequence). The chain's CDR3 is CSASHGGFGTDTQYF. The CDR3 DNA sequence: TGCAGTGCTAGTCACGGGGGGTTCGGCACAGATACGCAGTATTTT.

Here the CDR3 DNA reads TGTGCCAGCAGCGTAGCTACCGGGGAGGGGCCGAACACTGAAGCTTTCTTT. It yields the protein CASSVATGEGPNTEAFF. The rearrangement joins TRBV9 to TRBJ1-1, with TRBD1 as a possible D gene (5 bases). Trimming removed 0 bases from V and 1 base from J, with 16 bases in between. CDR3 length: 17 residues. Germline CDR1 SGDLS, CDR2 YYNGEE.

The V gene is TRBV4-1, the J gene TRBJ1-4; 7 bases are shared with TRBD1. The CDR3 has 16 amino acids. V was clipped by 1 base and J by 8 bases; unmatched bases: 10. Germline values: CDR1 MGHRA, CDR2 YSYEKL. The chain's CDR3 is CASSQARATGDEKLFF. As DNA, the CDR3 is TGCGCCAGCAGCCAAGCCAGAGCCACAGGGGACGAAAAACTGTTTTTT.

The J gene is TRBJ2-7, the V gene TRBV15; D is undetermined. This CDR3 region has 14 residues. CDR1 LNHNV and CDR2 YYDKDF come from the germline V gene (reference sequence). The ends were cut back, 0 bases at V and 2 bases at J, with 8 bases in the middle. CDR3 sequence reads: CATSRDRRPYEQYF. CDR3 nucleotides: TGTGCCACCAGCAGAGATCGGCGCCCCTACGAGCAGTACTTC.

V usage is TRBV27 and J usage is TRBJ2-6, with 13 bases that match TRBD2. CDR1 MNHEY and CDR2 SMNVEV come from the germline V gene (reference sequence). This CDR3 contains 17 residues. Trimming removed 5 bases from V and 2 bases from J; junction bases left unmatched: 3. CDR3 nucleotide sequence: TGTGCCAGCAGTCCGACTAGCGGGAGGCCTGGGGCCAACGTCCTGACTTTC. The encoded protein is CASSPTSGRPGANVLTF.

V usage is TRBV19 and J usage is TRBJ2-1, with a possible D match to TRBD2 (6 bases). This CDR3 contains 13 residues. CDR1 LNHDA and CDR2 SQIVND come from the germline V gene (reference sequence). The V and J ends lost 7 bases and 9 bases respectively, with 16 bases between them. CDR3 nucleotide sequence: TGTGCCAGTACCCCTACGGGGGTTCTTGAGCAGTTCTTC. Translation: CASTPTGVLEQFF.

The CDR3 protein is CASSLGDPSNQPQHF. The CDR3 nucleotides are TGTGCCAGCAGCCTAGGGGACCCTAGCAATCAGCCCCAGCATTTT. This sequence joins TRBV11-2 and TRBJ1-5, with D perhaps TRBD1 (5 bases). Germline V gene data show CDR1 as SGHAT and CDR2 as FQNNGV. This CDR3 region has 15 residues. Trimming removed 5 bases from V and 0 bases from J, with 11 bases in between.

The chain links TRBV6-5 to TRBJ2-2; D might be TRBD1 (5 bases). CDR3 length equals 14 residues. Per germline, CDR1 MNHEY and CDR2 SVGAGI. Trimming removed 6 bases from V and 6 bases from J, with 14 bases in between. This CDR3 is CASSAAGYAGELFF. The CDR3, as DNA: TGTGCCAGCAGCGCCGCAGGGTACGCCGGGGAGCTGTTTTTT.

The chain joins TRBV12-3 or TRBV12-4 to TRBJ2-7; TRBD2 aligns across 11 bases. This CDR3 has 13 residues. The junction had 8 bases not matched to a gene; V was cut back by 4 bases and J by 12 bases. This chain's CDR3 is CASSSASGRPGYF. The CDR3 DNA follows: TGTGCCAGCAGTTCCGCTAGCGGGAGGCCTGGGTACTTC.

The genes are TRBV3-1 (or the pseudogene TRBV3-2) and TRBJ2-7; possibly TRBD2 for D (5 bases). Germline V gene data show CDR1 as LGHDT and CDR2 as YNNKEL (reference sequence). The CDR3 is made up of 14 amino acids. Trimming removed 5 bases from V and 2 bases from J, with 13 bases in between. DNA of the CDR3: TGTGCCAGCAGCTCCCGGGGAGAGACCTACGAGCAGTACTTC. This gives the protein CASSSRGETYEQYF.

The rearrangement links TRBV4-1 to TRBJ2-1; possible D gene TRBD2, 5 bases. The CDR3 contains 14 residues. V gave up 4 bases and J gave up 10 bases, with 17 bases separating them. CDR1 MGHRA and CDR2 YSYEKL come from the germline V gene. The DNA for the CDR3 is TGCGCCAGCAGCCTCGGGGTCTTGCCGCGGGAGCAGTTCTTC. It translates to CASSLGVLPREQFF.

V gene TRBV4-3 combines with J gene TRBJ1-4, with 8 nucleotides matching TRBD1. V gave up 3 bases and J gave up 8 bases; unmatched junction bases: 11. The CDR3 is made up of 16 amino acids. Looked up from germline, CDR1 is LGHNA and CDR2 is YSLEER. The CDR3 region has the DNA TGCGCCAGCAGCCAGAGCCTCCAGGGGGCAGGAGAAAAACTGTTTTTT. This encodes CASSQSLQGAGEKLFF.

This clone was detected once. The chain is built from TRBV7-2 and TRBJ2-5; D gene unclear. CDR1 is SGHTA and CDR2 is FQGNSA in the germline V gene. This CDR3 region has 13 residues. The V end was cut by 5 bases, the J end by 4 bases, with 11 bases between. CDR3 bases: TGTGCCAGCAGCCCACGGGTCCCAGAGACCCAGTACTTC. Amino acids: CASSPRVPETQYF.

This chain's CDR3 is CASHRTLGRGNEKLFF. The CDR3 coding sequence is TGTGCCAGCCACCGGACCCTCGGTCGGGGTAATGAAAAACTGTTTTTT. The chain is built from TRBV11-2 and TRBJ1-4; the D is unclear. Germline CDR1 SGHAT, CDR2 FQNNGV. The CDR3 is 16 residues long. V was trimmed by 8 bases and J by 4 bases, leaving 20 bases between them. Full variable domain (rest looked up from reference TRBV11-2 and TRBJ1-4): EAGVAQSPRYKIIEKRQSVAFWCNPISGHATLYWYQQILGQGPKLLIQFQNNGVVDDSQLPKDRFSAERLKGVDSTLKIQPAKLEDSAVYLCASHRTLGRGNEKLFFGSGTQLSVL.

The CDR3 reads CASSLLMGLNTEAFF. The CDR3 DNA reads TGTGCCAGCAGCTTATTAATGGGATTGAACACTGAAGCTTTCTTT. The chain recombines TRBV7-2 with TRBJ1-1; no firm D call. Trimming took off 2 bases at V and 0 bases at J, with 10 bases between the two ends. Looked up from germline, CDR1 is SGHTA and CDR2 is FQGNSA. This CDR3 comprises 15 residues. Based on the CDR3 plus reference TRBV7-2 and TRBJ1-1, the full variable domain is GAGVSQSPSNKVTEKGKDVELRCDPISGHTALYWYRQSLGQGLEFLIYFQGNSAPDKSGLPSDRFSAERTGGSVSTLTIQRTQQEDSAVYLCASSLLMGLNTEAFFGQGTRLTVV.

The chain carries TRBV1 and TRBJ2-3. TRBV1 is deemed a pseudogene. This CDR3 comprises 13 residues. CDR3 sequence (DNA): TGCACCAGCAGCCGGGATCCACAGTGTACGCAGTATTTT. Its translation is CTSSRDPQCTQYF.

The chain employs TRBV3-1 (or the pseudogene TRBV3-2) and TRBJ1-1; 8 nucleotides line up with TRBD1. Germline trimming cut 1 base from V and 8 bases from J; bases unmatched to any gene: 3. The CDR3 is 13 residues long. The germline gives CDR1 LGHDT, CDR2 YNNKEL (reference sequence). DNA of the CDR3: TGTGCCAGCAGCCAAGGGAGACAGGGGGAAGCTTTCTTT. Protein: CASSQGRQGEAFF.